The 22 T cell receptor beta chains below all came from one sample that was sequenced in a study of cytomegalovirus exposure and HLA in healthy donors. 13 Jbeta primers and 60 Vbeta primers were used for the PCR. Produced via immunoSEQ multiplex PCR; TCRdb's table is partial and in-frame only. Its listing shows 70,000 or so clones. The sequenced material came from PBMCs. The receptors here all came from a boy aged 5-17 years in good health and CMV-seronegative.

The chain is built from TRBV6-6 and TRBJ1-1, with D perhaps matching TRBD1 (5 bases). V dropped 2 bases and J dropped 1 base, with 14 bases sitting between them. Germline loops: CDR1 MNHNY, CDR2 SVGAGI (reference sequence). The CDR3 totals 16 residues. In DNA, the CDR3 is TGTGCCAGCAGTTACAGCTGGGAGGGGCGGAACACTGAAGCTTTCTTT. It encodes CASSYSWEGRNTEAFF.

The gene calls are TRBV9 and TRBJ2-5, with TRBD1 matching over 8 bases. The DNA end favors TRBJ2-7, so the J call may be wrong. The CDR3 consists of 16 residues. In germline, CDR1 is SGDLS, CDR2 YYNGEE. CDR3 sequence: CASSPGGRNWAYEQYF. In DNA, the CDR3 is TGTGCCAGCAGCCCAGGGGGCCGAAACTGGGCCTACGAGCAGTACTTC.

The chain carries TRBV6-6 and TRBJ2-4; D is unresolved. Germline CDR1 reads MNHNY; CDR2 reads SVGAGI (reference sequence). The germline V and J ends were trimmed by 2 bases and 15 bases, with 17 bases remaining between them. The CDR3 has 13 residues. This chain's CDR3 is CASSYEAAVRVYF. The CDR3 DNA follows: TGTGCCAGCAGTTACGAGGCAGCCGTTCGCGTGTACTTC.

V and J are TRBV6-5 and TRBJ1-2; 12 bases align to TRBD1. Germline V gene lookup returns CDR1 MNHEY and CDR2 SVGAGI. CDR3 size: 12 residues. The ends lost 6 bases at V and 14 bases at J; junction bases unmatched: 7. Here the CDR3 reads CASSRDRGPKTF. CDR3 nucleotides: TGTGCCAGCAGCCGGGACAGGGGGCCCAAAACCTTC.

The chain carries TRBV5-4 and TRBJ1-2, with 7 bases lining up with TRBD1. In germline, CDR1 is SGHNT, CDR2 YYREEE (reference sequence). The length of the CDR3 is 13 residues. Trimming took 10 bases from V and 3 from J; bases not matched to a gene: 9. The CDR3 sequence: CALGQDLYYGYTF. In DNA, the CDR3 is TGTGCCCTAGGACAGGACCTTTACTATGGCTACACCTTC.

This chain connects TRBV29-1 to TRBJ1-1, with a tentative D call TRBD1 (5 bases). Germline CDR1 and CDR2: SQVTM and ANQGSEA. CDR3 length: 13 residues. Trimming shortened V by 6 bases and J by 1 base, and 12 bases separated the two germline ends. The CDR3 nucleotides are TGCAGCGTCGAAAGACAGCCGAACACTGAAGCTTTCTTT. Amino acid sequence: CSVERQPNTEAFF.

The chain links TRBV9 to TRBJ1-1; D gene unclear. With 4 bases removed from V and 0 bases from J, the gap between germline ends came to 13 bases. The CDR3 runs to 15 residues. Germline V gene lookup returns CDR1 SGDLS and CDR2 YYNGEE. CDR3 nucleotide sequence: TGTGCCAGCAGCTCTGGTTCGGGGTTGAACACTGAAGCTTTCTTT. Protein sequence: CASSSGSGLNTEAFF.

The CDR3 nucleotides read TGTGCCAGCAGCCCCGGACAGAGCAATCAGCCCCAGCATTTT. Translating gives CASSPGQSNQPQHF. This chain joins TRBV5-4 and TRBJ1-5; D is possibly TRBD1 (6 bases). Trimming cost V 4 bases and J 1 base, with 9 bases left between them. This CDR3 region has 14 residues. Germline CDR1 is SGHNT and CDR2 is YYREEE (reference sequence).

Of note for this clone: Distinct nucleotide sequences in the sample also encode this CDR3. V is TRBV18 and J is TRBJ2-7; D is unclear. CDR1 and CDR2 from the germline V gene are KGHSH and LQKENI. Trimming cost V 3 bases and J 2 bases, with 5 bases left between them. This CDR3 is 12 amino acids long. CDR3 region: CASSPSAYEQYF. In DNA, the CDR3 is TGTGCCAGCTCACCGAGCGCCTACGAGCAGTACTTC.

About this clone itself: The identical CDR3 is also encoded by other nucleotide sequences in the sample. The V call is TRBV30, the J call TRBJ2-7; D unresolved. This CDR3 comprises 14 residues. The V and J ends lost 0 bases and 2 bases respectively, with 11 bases between them. Looked up from germline, CDR1 is GTSNPN and CDR2 is SVGIG (reference sequence). CDR3 amino acids: CAWSVGGSAYEQYF. Here the CDR3 DNA reads TGTGCCTGGAGTGTTGGTGGCAGTGCCTACGAGCAGTACTTC.

The V call is TRBV10-1, the J call TRBJ2-7; a possible D gene is TRBD2 (5 bases). Trimming removed 7 bases at V and 3 bases at J, with 13 bases between. Germline-derived CDR1 and CDR2 are WNHNN and SYGVQD (reference sequence). The CDR3 runs to 13 residues. Here the CDR3 reads CASIHPGVYEQYF. The CDR3 nucleotides read TGCGCCAGCATCCACCCCGGGGTCTACGAGCAGTACTTC.

V is TRBV19 and J is TRBJ1-2; D is perhaps TRBD1 (6 bases). The CDR3 loop spans 14 amino acids. V was pared by 2 bases and J by 1 base, with 8 bases between. CDR1 and CDR2 (germline): LNHDA, SQIVND (reference sequence). The CDR3 nucleotides are TGTGCCAGTAGTATAAGGACAGATAACTATGGCTACACCTTC. Amino acid sequence: CASSIRTDNYGYTF. Using reference TRBV19 and TRBJ1-2 for the parts outside the CDR3, the full variable domain is DGGITQSPKYLFRKEGQNVTLSCEQNLNHDAMYWYRQDPGQGLRLIYYSQIVNDFQKGDIAEGYSVSREKKESFPLTVTSAQKNPTAFYLCASSIRTDNYGYTFGSGTRLTVV.

The chain uses TRBV9 and TRBJ1-2, with D uncertain. Germline loops: CDR1 SGDLS, CDR2 YYNGEE. CDR3 length: 14 amino acids. Trimming removed 3 bases from V and 0 bases from J, with 9 bases in between. For the CDR3, the DNA is TGTGCCAGCAGCGCCGACCTAGCTAACTATGGCTACACCTTC. This gives the protein CASSADLANYGYTF.

V is TRBV11-2 and J is TRBJ2-2; possible D gene TRBD2, 6 bases. The V and J ends lost 5 bases and 6 bases respectively, with 10 bases between them. The germline gives CDR1 SGHAT, CDR2 FQNNGV. The CDR3 is made up of 13 amino acids. Here the CDR3 DNA reads TGTGCCAGCAGCCCGCGGGGTGCCGGGGAGCTGTTTTTT. It codes for CASSPRGAGELFF.

The chain uses TRBV29-1 and TRBJ1-2; D call uncertain. The CDR3 has 16 residues. Germline loops: CDR1 SQVTM, CDR2 ANQGSEA. Trimming pared 4 bases from V and 6 bases from J, leaving 24 bases between. The CDR3 loop reads CSVGRLGVAASDGYTF. The DNA of the CDR3 is TGCAGCGTTGGCCGTCTGGGAGTAGCCGCCTCGGATGGCTACACCTTC.

The chain uses TRBV29-1 and TRBJ2-2, with 9 bases identical to TRBD2. V gave up 4 bases and J gave up 1 base; unmatched junction bases: 4. Germline V CDR1 and CDR2: SQVTM, ANQGSEA. The CDR3 is 15 amino acids. The CDR3 is CSVVAGGLNTGELFF. DNA for the CDR3: TGCAGCGTTGTTGCGGGAGGGCTGAACACCGGGGAGCTGTTTTTT.

The chain recombines TRBV19 with TRBJ2-2, with 8 bases that match TRBD1. The V gene's germline CDR1 is LNHDA and CDR2 SQIVND (reference sequence). After removal of 4 bases from V and 2 bases from J, the junction contained 6 bases not matched to a gene. This CDR3 comprises 16 residues. The CDR3, as DNA: TGTGCCAGTAGTACTGGACAGGGCCTAAACACCGGGGAGCTGTTTTTT. It yields the protein CASSTGQGLNTGELFF.

V is TRBV5-1 and J is TRBJ2-1; D gene unclear. V lost 0 bases and J 9 bases, leaving 10 bases between the germline ends. The germline V gene encodes CDR1 SGHRS and CDR2 YFSETQ. There are 13 residues in the CDR3. For the CDR3, the DNA is TGCGCCAGCAGCTTGGAGAACCGCGTTGAGCAGTTCTTC. Its protein is CASSLENRVEQFF.

V is TRBV19 and J is TRBJ1-2, with 9 bases that match TRBD1. The CDR3 is made up of 15 amino acids. Germline CDR1 reads LNHDA; CDR2 reads SQIVND (reference sequence). Germline trimming cut 5 bases from V and 4 bases from J; bases unmatched to any gene: 8. CDR3 sequence: CASSPSTGGTYGYTF. The CDR3 coding sequence is TGTGCCAGTAGTCCCTCGACAGGGGGGACCTATGGCTACACCTTC.

This chain joins TRBV19 and TRBJ1-2; D perhaps matches TRBD1 (6 bases). The V gene's germline CDR1 is LNHDA and CDR2 SQIVND (reference sequence). The CDR3 loop spans 13 amino acids. Deletions cut 0 bases from V and 4 bases from J, with 6 bases between. In DNA form, the CDR3 reads TGTGCCAGTAGTATAGACAGGGGCTATGGCTACACCTTC. It encodes CASSIDRGYGYTF.

The genes are TRBV9 and TRBJ1-1; TRBD1 agrees at 10 bases. Germline CDR1 reads SGDLS; CDR2 reads YYNGEE. The CDR3 runs to 16 residues. V lost 4 bases and J lost 3; bases outside the gene matches: 9. In DNA form, the CDR3 reads TGTGCCAGCAGCTGGGGGACAGGGGATGCGGACACTGAAGCTTTCTTT. Protein: CASSWGTGDADTEAFF.

This chain uses TRBV6-1 with TRBJ2-5, with 7 bases fitting TRBD2. This CDR3 comprises 13 residues. V shed 6 bases and J 0 bases; nucleotides not matched to a gene: 1. The germline V gene has CDR1 MNHNS and CDR2 SASEGT. CDR3 residues: CASRGGYQETQYF. The CDR3 DNA follows: TGTGCCAGCAGGGGGGGGTACCAAGAGACCCAGTACTTC.